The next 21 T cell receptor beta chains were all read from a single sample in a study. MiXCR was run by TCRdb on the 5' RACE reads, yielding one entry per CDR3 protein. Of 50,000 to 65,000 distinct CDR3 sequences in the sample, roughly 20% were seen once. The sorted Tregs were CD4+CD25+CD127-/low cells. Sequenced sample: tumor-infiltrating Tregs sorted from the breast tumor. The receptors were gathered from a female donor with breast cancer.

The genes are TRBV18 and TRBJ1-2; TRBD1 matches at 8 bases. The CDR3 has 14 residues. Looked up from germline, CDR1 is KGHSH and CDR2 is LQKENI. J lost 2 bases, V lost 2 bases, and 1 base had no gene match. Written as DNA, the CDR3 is TGTGCCAGCTCACCAGGACAGGGAAACTATGGCTACACCTTC. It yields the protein CASSPGQGNYGYTF.

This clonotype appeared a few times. DNA for the CDR3: TGTGCCAGCAGCGTAAACAGGGCCGGCTATGGCTACACCTTC. Its protein product is CASSVNRAGYGYTF. J is TRBJ1-2 and V is TRBV9, with D perhaps TRBD1 (6 bases). CDR1 is SGDLS, CDR2 YYNGEE, per germline. The CDR3 has 14 amino acids. Trimming took 1 base from V and 4 from J, leaving 11 bases between them.

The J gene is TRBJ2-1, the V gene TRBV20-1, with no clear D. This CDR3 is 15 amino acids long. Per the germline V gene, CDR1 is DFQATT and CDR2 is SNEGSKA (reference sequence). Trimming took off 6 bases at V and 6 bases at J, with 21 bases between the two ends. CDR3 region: CSARSGWLGVNEQFF. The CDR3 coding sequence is TGCAGTGCCCGATCAGGTTGGCTAGGTGTCAATGAGCAGTTCTTC.

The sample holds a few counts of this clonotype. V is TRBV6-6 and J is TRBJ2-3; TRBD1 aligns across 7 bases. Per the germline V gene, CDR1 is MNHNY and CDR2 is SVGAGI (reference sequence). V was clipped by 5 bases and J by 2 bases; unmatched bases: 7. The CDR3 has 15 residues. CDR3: CASSTRQGITDTQYF. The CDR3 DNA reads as TGTGCCAGCAGTACAAGACAGGGAATCACAGATACGCAGTATTTT.

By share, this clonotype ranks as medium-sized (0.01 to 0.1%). Here the CDR3 DNA reads TGCGCCAGCAGCTTGGATTTGCAGGGTGCCAACAATGAGCAGTTCTTC. This translates into CASSLDLQGANNEQFF. V gene TRBV5-1 combines with J gene TRBJ2-1, with D possibly being TRBD1 (5 bases). Trimming cost V 0 bases and J 5 bases, with 15 bases left between them. In germline, CDR1 is SGHRS, CDR2 YFSETQ. CDR3 size: 16 residues.

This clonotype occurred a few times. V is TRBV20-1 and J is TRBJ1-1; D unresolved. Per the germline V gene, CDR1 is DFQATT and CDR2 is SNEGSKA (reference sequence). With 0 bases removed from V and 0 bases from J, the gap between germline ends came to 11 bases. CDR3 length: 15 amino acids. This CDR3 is CSARDHGYMNTEAFF. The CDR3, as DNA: TGCAGTGCTAGAGATCACGGATATATGAACACTGAAGCTTTCTTT.

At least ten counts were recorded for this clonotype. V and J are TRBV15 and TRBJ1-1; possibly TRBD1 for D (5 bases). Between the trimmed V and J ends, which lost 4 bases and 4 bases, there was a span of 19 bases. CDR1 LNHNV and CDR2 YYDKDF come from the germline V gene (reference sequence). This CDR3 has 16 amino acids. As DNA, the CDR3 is TGTGCCACCAGCACAAGGGGTGAGGGAAAGGGCACTGAAGCTTTCTTT. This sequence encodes CATSTRGEGKGTEAFF.

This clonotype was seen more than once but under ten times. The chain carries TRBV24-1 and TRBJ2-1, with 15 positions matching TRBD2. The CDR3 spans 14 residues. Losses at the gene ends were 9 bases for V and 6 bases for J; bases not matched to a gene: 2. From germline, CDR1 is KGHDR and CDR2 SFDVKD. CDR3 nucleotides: TGTGCCACCGGGACTAGCGGGGGGCGCAATGAGCAGTTCTTC. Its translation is CATGTSGGRNEQFF.

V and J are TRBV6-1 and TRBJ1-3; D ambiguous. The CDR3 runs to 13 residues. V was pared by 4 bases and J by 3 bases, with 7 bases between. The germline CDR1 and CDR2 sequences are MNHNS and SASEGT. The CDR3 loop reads CASSVGVGNTIYF. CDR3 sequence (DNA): TGTGCCAGCAGTGTAGGAGTTGGAAACACCATATATTTT.

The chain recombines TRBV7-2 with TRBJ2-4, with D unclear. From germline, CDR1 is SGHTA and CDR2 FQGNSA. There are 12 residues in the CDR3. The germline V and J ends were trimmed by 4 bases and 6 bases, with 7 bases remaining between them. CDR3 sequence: CASSSPPNIQYF. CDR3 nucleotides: TGTGCCAGCAGCTCTCCGCCAAACATTCAGTACTTC.

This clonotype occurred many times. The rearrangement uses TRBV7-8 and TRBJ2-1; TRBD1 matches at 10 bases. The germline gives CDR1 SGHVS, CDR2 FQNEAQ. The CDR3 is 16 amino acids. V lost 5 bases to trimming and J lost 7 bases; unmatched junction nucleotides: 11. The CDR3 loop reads CASSPHRDRGPNEQFF. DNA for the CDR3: TGTGCCAGCAGCCCCCACCGGGACAGGGGACCAAATGAGCAGTTCTTC. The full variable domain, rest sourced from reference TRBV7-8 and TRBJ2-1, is GAGVSQSPRYKVAKRGQDVALRCDPISGHVSLFWYQQALGQGPEFLTYFQNEAQLDKSGLPSDRFFAERPEGSVSTLKIQRTQQEDSAVYLCASSPHRDRGPNEQFFGPGTRLTVL.

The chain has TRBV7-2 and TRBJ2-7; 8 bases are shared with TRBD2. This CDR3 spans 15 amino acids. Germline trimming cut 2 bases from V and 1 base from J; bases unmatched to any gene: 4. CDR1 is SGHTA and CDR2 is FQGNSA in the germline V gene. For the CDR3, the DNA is TGTGCCAGCAGCTTACGCGGGGGGTTTTCCTACGAGCAGTACTTC. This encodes CASSLRGGFSYEQYF.

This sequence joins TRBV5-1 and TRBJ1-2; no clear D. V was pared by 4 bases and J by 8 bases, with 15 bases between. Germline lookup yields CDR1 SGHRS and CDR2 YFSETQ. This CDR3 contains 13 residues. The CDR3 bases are TGCGCCAGCAGCAGTGGGTCCCGCCAGGGCTACACCTTC. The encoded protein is CASSSGSRQGYTF.

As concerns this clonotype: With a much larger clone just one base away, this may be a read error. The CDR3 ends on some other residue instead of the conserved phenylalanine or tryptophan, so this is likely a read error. CDR3 in amino acids: CSASALAGSETQYL. The CDR3 nucleotides read TGCAGTGCTAGTGCCTTAGCGGGATCAGAGACCCAGTACCTC. The chain uses TRBV20-1 and TRBJ2-5, with 8 bases fitting TRBD2. The CDR3 totals 14 residues. Germline CDR1 DFQATT, CDR2 SNEGSKA (reference sequence). V shed 3 bases and J 4 bases; nucleotides not matched to a gene: 7.

CDR3 sequence: CASVTGNNYEQFF. The CDR3 DNA sequence: TGTGCCAGCGTAACGGGTAATAACTATGAGCAGTTCTTC. V is TRBV7-9 and J is TRBJ2-1; D is uncertain. In germline, CDR1 is SEHNR, CDR2 FQNEAQ (reference sequence). The CDR3 has 13 amino acids. V lost 8 bases, J lost 8 bases, and 16 bases lay in between.

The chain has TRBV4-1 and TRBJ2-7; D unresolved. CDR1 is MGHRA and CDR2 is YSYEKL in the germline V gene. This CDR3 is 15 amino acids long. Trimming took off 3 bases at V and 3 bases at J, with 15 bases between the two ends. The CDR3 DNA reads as TGCGCCAGCAGCCACGAATTGACGGCTCTCTACGAGCAGTACTTC. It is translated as CASSHELTALYEQYF.

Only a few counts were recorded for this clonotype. The CDR3 region has the DNA TGTGCCAGCTCACCAAACTCACAGGATAACTATGGCTACACCTTC. This sequence encodes CASSPNSQDNYGYTF. V is TRBV18 and J is TRBJ1-2; D perhaps matches TRBD1 (5 bases). From germline, CDR1 is KGHSH and CDR2 LQKENI. This CDR3 is 15 amino acids long. Trimming stripped 2 bases from V and 1 base from J, with 11 bases between.

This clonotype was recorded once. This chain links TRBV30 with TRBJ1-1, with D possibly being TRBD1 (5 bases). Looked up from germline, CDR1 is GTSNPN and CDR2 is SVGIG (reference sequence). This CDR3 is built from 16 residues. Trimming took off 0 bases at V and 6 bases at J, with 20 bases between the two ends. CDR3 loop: CAWSVPLFRDVAEAFF. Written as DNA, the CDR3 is TGTGCCTGGAGTGTACCTTTGTTCAGGGATGTCGCTGAAGCTTTCTTT.

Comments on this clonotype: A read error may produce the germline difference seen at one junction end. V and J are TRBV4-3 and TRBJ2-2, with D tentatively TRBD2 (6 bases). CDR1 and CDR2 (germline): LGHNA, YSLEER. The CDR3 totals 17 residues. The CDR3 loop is CASSQAWGLLNTRELFF. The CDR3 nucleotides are TGCGCCAGCAGCCAAGCCTGGGGACTCCTGAACACCAGGGAGCTGTTTTTT.

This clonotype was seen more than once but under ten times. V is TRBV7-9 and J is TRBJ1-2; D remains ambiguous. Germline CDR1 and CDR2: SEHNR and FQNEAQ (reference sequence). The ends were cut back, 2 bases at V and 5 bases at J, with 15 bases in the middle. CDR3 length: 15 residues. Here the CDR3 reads CASSLIRSTRYGYTF. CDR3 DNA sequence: TGTGCCAGCAGCTTAATAAGGTCCACGCGGTATGGCTACACCTTC.

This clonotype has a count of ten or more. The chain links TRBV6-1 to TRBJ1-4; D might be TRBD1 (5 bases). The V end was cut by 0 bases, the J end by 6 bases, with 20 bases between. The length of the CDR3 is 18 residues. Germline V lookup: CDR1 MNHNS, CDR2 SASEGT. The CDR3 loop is CASSEALRGSGGDEKLFF. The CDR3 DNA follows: TGTGCCAGCAGTGAAGCGCTTCGGGGTTCGGGGGGGGATGAAAAACTGTTTTTT.